This passage covers 27 T cell receptor beta chains from one sample sequenced in a study of blood T cell repertoires in COVID-19. Profiled with immunoSEQ multiplex PCR; TCRdb holds only in-frame clones, not every one. The table has 130,000 to 150,000 clones, roughly 89% seen once. The source material was peripheral blood. These receptors were collected from a woman aged 50 to 60 with acute or convalescent COVID-19.

The chain is built from TRBV20-1 and TRBJ1-4; D gene ambiguous. CDR3 length: 12 amino acids. Germline values: CDR1 DFQATT, CDR2 SNEGSKA (reference sequence). V was cut by 3 bases and J by 4 bases, with 6 bases left in between. The CDR3 sequence: CSASPLNEKLFF. DNA for the CDR3: TGCAGTGCTAGTCCACTTAATGAAAAACTGTTTTTT.

The rearrangement links TRBV7-2 to TRBJ1-1; D not certain. The CDR3 extends over 13 amino acids. V dropped 3 bases and J dropped 0 bases, with 5 bases sitting between them. Germline V gene sequence: CDR1 SGHTA, CDR2 FQGNSA. CDR3 region: CASSFQLNTEAFF. CDR3 coding DNA: TGTGCCAGCAGCTTTCAGTTGAACACTGAAGCTTTCTTT. Combining the CDR3 with reference TRBV7-2 and TRBJ1-1 gives the whole variable domain GAGVSQSPSNKVTEKGKDVELRCDPISGHTALYWYRQSLGQGLEFLIYFQGNSAPDKSGLPSDRFSAERTGGSVSTLTIQRTQQEDSAVYLCASSFQLNTEAFFGQGTRLTVV.

V and J are TRBV10-3 and TRBJ1-1; D may be TRBD1 (5 bases). Germline assignment: CDR1 ENHRY and CDR2 SYGVKD. Trimming took off 6 bases at V and 1 base at J, with 12 bases between the two ends. CDR3 length: 14 residues. CDR3 in DNA: TGTGCCATCAGAGCTTCAGGGTCGAACACTGAAGCTTTCTTT. This translates into CAIRASGSNTEAFF.

The rearrangement links TRBV5-3 to TRBJ2-2; D is perhaps TRBD2 (5 bases). TRBV5-3 is placed among ORFs of uncertain function. V lost 0 bases to trimming and J lost 7 bases, with 10 bases between them. This CDR3 region has 14 residues. The CDR3 nucleotides are TGTGCCAGAAGCTTGGCCTGCGGAGGCGGGGAGCTGTTTTTT. Its translation is CARSLACGGGELFF.

The rearrangement links TRBV5-4 to TRBJ2-3; weak D call: TRBD2 (6 bases). The CDR3 totals 16 residues. V shed 2 bases and J shed 1 base, with 14 bases lying between them. Germline values: CDR1 SGHNT, CDR2 YYREEE (reference sequence). CDR3 sequence reads: CASSLRVAARTDTQYF. CDR3 bases: TGTGCCAGCAGCTTAAGGGTAGCGGCGCGCACAGATACGCAGTATTTT.

CDR3 region: CASSPGSPYNSPLHF. CDR3 nucleotide sequence: TGTGCCAGCAGCCCTGGGAGTCCCTATAATTCACCCCTCCACTTT. The chain carries TRBV5-6 and TRBJ1-6; D gene unclear. Germline values: CDR1 SGHDT, CDR2 YYEEEE. V was pared by 4 bases and J by 2 bases, with 10 bases between. This CDR3 region has 15 residues.

The chain is built from TRBV2 and TRBJ1-2, with D perhaps TRBD1 (5 bases). CDR1 is SNHLY, CDR2 FYNNEI, per germline. This CDR3 has 15 amino acids. V lost 2 bases and J lost 3, with 13 bases in between. The chain's CDR3 is CASSESLRVDYGYTF. Written as DNA, the CDR3 is TGTGCCAGCAGTGAAAGTCTCAGGGTTGACTATGGCTACACCTTC.

This clone was recorded only once. The rearrangement joins TRBV7-7 to TRBJ2-1, with 11 bases identical to TRBD2. Germline assignment: CDR1 SSHAT and CDR2 FNYEAQ (reference sequence). The CDR3 covers 15 residues. V gave up 2 bases and J gave up 7 bases; unmatched junction bases: 4. In DNA, the CDR3 is TGTGCCAGCAGCTTACGACTAGCGGGGAGGAATGAGCAGTTCTTC. Translation gives CASSLRLAGRNEQFF. Complete variable domain (other parts from reference TRBV7-7 and TRBJ2-1): GAGVSQSPRYKVTKRGQDVTLRCDPISSHATLYWYQQALGQGPEFLTYFNYEAQPDKSGLPSDRFSAERPEGSISTLTIQRTEQRDSAMYRCASSLRLAGRNEQFFGPGTRLTVL.

In this sample, this clone turned up a few times. The chain is built from TRBV18 and TRBJ1-6, with TRBD1 matching 7 bases. Germline loops: CDR1 KGHSH, CDR2 LQKENI. V lost 3 bases to trimming and J lost 10 bases; unmatched junction nucleotides: 6. CDR3 length equals 14 residues. The chain's CDR3 is CASSPDRDHSPLHF. The CDR3, as DNA: TGTGCCAGCTCACCCGACAGGGATCACTCACCCCTCCACTTT. Complete variable domain (other parts from reference TRBV18 and TRBJ1-6): NAGVMQNPRHLVRRRGQEARLRCSPMKGHSHVYWYRQLPEEGLKFMVYLQKENIIDESGMPKERFSAEFPKEGPSILRIQQVVRGDSAAYFCASSPDRDHSPLHFGNGTRLTVT.

This chain uses TRBV15 with TRBJ2-1; D is ambiguous. V gave up 1 base and J gave up 8 bases, with 12 bases separating them. Germline loops: CDR1 LNHNV, CDR2 YYDKDF (reference sequence). The CDR3 consists of 14 residues. The CDR3 loop reads CATSRGSSGYEQFF. For the CDR3, the DNA is TGTGCCACCAGCAGAGGATCTAGTGGTTATGAGCAGTTCTTC.

V is TRBV15 and J is TRBJ2-1, with 8 bases that match TRBD2. Germline trimming cut 3 bases from V and 9 bases from J; bases unmatched to any gene: 13. The CDR3 sequence is 16 residues long. Per germline, CDR1 LNHNV and CDR2 YYDKDF (reference sequence). CDR3 sequence reads: CATSRGTSGRPGEQFF. In DNA, the CDR3 is TGTGCCACCAGCAGGGGAACTAGCGGTAGACCTGGTGAGCAGTTCTTC.

This clone was recorded only once. The chain joins TRBV24-1 to TRBJ1-2, with 8 bases identical to TRBD1. This CDR3 is built from 15 residues. The trim removed 4 bases at V and 6 bases at J, leaving 9 bases unmatched. CDR1 is KGHDR and CDR2 is SFDVKD in the germline V gene. The DNA of the CDR3 is TGTGCCACCAGTGAAACTCTGACAGGGGTGGATGGCTACACCTTC. Its translation is CATSETLTGVDGYTF.

This clone occurred once. The rearrangement links TRBV6-6 to TRBJ2-2; D is unresolved. The CDR3 is made up of 13 amino acids. Deletions cut 5 bases from V and 6 bases from J, with 10 bases between. Per germline, CDR1 MNHNY and CDR2 SVGAGI (reference sequence). This chain's CDR3 is CASSAVEAGELFF. The CDR3 coding sequence is TGTGCCAGCAGTGCAGTAGAGGCCGGGGAGCTGTTTTTT.

This chain uses TRBV15 with TRBJ1-2, with D tentatively TRBD1 (5 bases). There are 14 residues in the CDR3. Germline V gives CDR1 LNHNV, CDR2 YYDKDF (reference sequence). The V end was cut by 1 base, the J end by 8 bases, with 14 bases between. The CDR3 is CATSRVPTGGGYTF. In DNA form, the CDR3 reads TGTGCCACCAGCAGAGTCCCGACGGGGGGAGGCTACACCTTC.

The J gene is TRBJ2-7, the V gene TRBV30; no definite D call. This CDR3 spans 12 amino acids. Germline V gene data show CDR1 as GTSNPN and CDR2 as SVGIG (reference sequence). Trimming cost V 8 bases and J 3 bases, with 14 bases left between them. The CDR3: CALGVRNYEQYF. CDR3 in DNA: TGTGCCCTGGGCGTTCGGAACTACGAGCAGTACTTC.

The genes are TRBV9 and TRBJ1-1; no reliable D call. V was pared by 3 bases and J by 1 base, with 13 bases between. Germline V gene lookup returns CDR1 SGDLS and CDR2 YYNGEE. The CDR3 length is 15 residues. CDR3 in amino acids: CASSAWPETNTEAFF. Here the CDR3 DNA reads TGTGCCAGCAGCGCCTGGCCGGAGACGAACACTGAAGCTTTCTTT. Drawing the rest from reference TRBV9 and TRBJ1-1, the complete variable domain is DSGVTQTPKHLITATGQRVTLRCSPRSGDLSVYWYQQSLDQGLQFLIQYYNGEERAKGNILERFSAQQFPDLHSELNLSSLELGDSALYFCASSAWPETNTEAFFGQGTRLTVV.

This chain joins TRBV7-6 and TRBJ1-1; 12 bases match TRBD1. Germline CDR1 is SGHVS and CDR2 is FNYEAQ. V gave up 4 bases and J gave up 5 bases; unmatched junction bases: 11. The CDR3 has 17 residues. The CDR3 reads CASSSRNRDRGRTEAFF. For the CDR3, the DNA is TGTGCCAGCAGCTCGAGGAACCGGGACAGGGGGCGGACTGAAGCTTTCTTT.

V usage is TRBV27 and J usage is TRBJ2-5; TRBD2 agrees at 11 bases. The CDR3 runs to 16 residues. CDR1 is MNHEY, CDR2 SMNVEV, per germline (reference sequence). The J segment lost 1 base and the V segment lost 5 bases, leaving 6 bases of the junction unmatched. The CDR3 loop is CASSPGLAALQETQYF. The CDR3 region has the DNA TGTGCCAGCAGTCCGGGACTAGCGGCACTCCAAGAGACCCAGTACTTC.

V gene TRBV19 combines with J gene TRBJ1-2; TRBD1 aligns across 8 bases. Germline V gene data show CDR1 as LNHDA and CDR2 as SQIVND (reference sequence). V dropped 0 bases and J dropped 5; count of bases not matched to a gene: 5. The CDR3 is 15 residues long. The CDR3 loop is CASSIEGTGGYGYTF. CDR3 DNA: TGTGCCAGTAGTATAGAGGGGACAGGAGGGTATGGCTACACCTTC.

This rearrangement joins TRBV7-3 to TRBJ2-7, with 7 bases that match TRBD1. The length of the CDR3 is 13 residues. V was pared by 4 bases and J by 2 bases, with 2 bases of the junction left unmatched. Germline V CDR1 and CDR2: SGHTA, FQGTGA. CDR3 sequence: CASSYRGPYEQYF. CDR3 DNA sequence: TGTGCCAGCAGCTACAGGGGCCCCTACGAGCAGTACTTC.

The chain combines TRBV11-2 with TRBJ2-1, with 13 bases lining up with TRBD2. With V trimmed by 6 bases and J by 8 bases, 7 bases remained unmatched. The CDR3 loop spans 15 amino acids. Germline V lookup: CDR1 SGHAT, CDR2 FQNNGV. CDR3: CASRATSGGGDEQFF. The CDR3 coding sequence is TGTGCCAGCAGGGCAACTAGCGGGGGGGGCGATGAGCAGTTCTTC. Using reference TRBV11-2 and TRBJ2-1 for the parts outside the CDR3, the full variable domain is EAGVAQSPRYKIIEKRQSVAFWCNPISGHATLYWYQQILGQGPKLLIQFQNNGVVDDSQLPKDRFSAERLKGVDSTLKIQPAKLEDSAVYLCASRATSGGGDEQFFGPGTRLTVL.

The chain carries TRBV3-1 (or the pseudogene TRBV3-2) and TRBJ1-5, with D possibly being TRBD1 (5 bases). The CDR3 has 15 amino acids. Germline CDR1 is LGHDT and CDR2 is YNNKEL (reference sequence). V was shortened by 0 bases and J by 4 bases, with 10 bases between the two germline ends. CDR3 sequence reads: CASSQEIGANQPQHF. The CDR3 DNA reads TGTGCCAGCAGCCAAGAAATAGGGGCTAATCAGCCCCAGCATTTT.

The chain recombines TRBV6-5 with TRBJ1-2, with 7 bases that match TRBD1. V trimming: 4 bases; J trimming: 4 bases; junction bases outside the gene matches: 3. CDR1 and CDR2 (germline): MNHEY, SVGAGI. The CDR3 runs 13 residues. The CDR3 DNA reads TGTGCCAGCAGTTTCAGGGACAGCTATGGCTACACCTTC. It encodes CASSFRDSYGYTF.

V gene TRBV6-1 combines with J gene TRBJ2-7; TRBD2 might be the D (6 bases). The CDR3 totals 16 residues. Germline V gene data show CDR1 as MNHNS and CDR2 as SASEGT. V lost 2 bases to trimming and J lost 5 bases, with 19 bases between them. The CDR3 nucleotides are TGTGCCAGCAGTGAAATAGTGGCGGTGGGGGGAAACGAGCAGTACTTC. It is translated as CASSEIVAVGGNEQYF.

The rearrangement joins TRBV7-9 to TRBJ2-1; 7 bases fit TRBD1. V lost 5 bases to trimming and J lost 0 bases; unmatched junction nucleotides: 4. In germline, CDR1 is SEHNR, CDR2 FQNEAQ (reference sequence). CDR3 length: 15 amino acids. This chain's CDR3 is CASSATGDSYNEQFF. CDR3 DNA: TGTGCCAGCAGCGCAACAGGGGACTCCTACAATGAGCAGTTCTTC. Full variable domain (outside the CDR3, taken from reference TRBV7-9 and TRBJ2-1): DTGVSQNPRHKITKRGQNVTFRCDPISEHNRLYWYRQTLGQGPEFLTYFQNEAQLEKSRLLSDRFSAERPKGSFSTLEIQRTEQGDSAMYLCASSATGDSYNEQFFGPGTRLTVL.

The gene calls are TRBV28 and TRBJ2-1; 12 bases fit TRBD2. V shed 8 bases, J shed 10 bases, and the junction held 9 bases outside the gene matches. There are 14 residues in the CDR3. Germline-derived CDR1 and CDR2 are MDHEN and SYDVKM. CDR3 residues: CASQASGGAREQFF. For the CDR3, the DNA is TGTGCCAGCCAGGCTAGCGGGGGGGCCAGGGAGCAGTTCTTC.

The V call is TRBV6-1, the J call TRBJ2-7; D is uncertain. The V gene's germline CDR1 is MNHNS and CDR2 SASEGT. The CDR3 runs to 12 residues. The V gene lost 2 bases and the J gene lost 1 base, with 3 bases spanning the gap. DNA for the CDR3: TGTGCCAGCAGTGAAATATCCTACGAGCAGTACTTC. Amino acids: CASSEISYEQYF.